One sample yielded the 8 T cell receptor beta chains listed below, sequenced in a study of OX40 agonist ivuxolimab in advanced cancers. Libraries came from the immunoSEQ multiplex PCR assay. TCRdb carries this immuneACCESS record with in-frame sequences only. Its versions omit some clonotypes, under half of them owing to an unresolved V gene in the studies checked, with the rest unexplained. The sample table shows tens of thousands of clones, and 89% are seen once. The top ten constitute over 15% of the sample. This specimen was CD4+ or CD8+ T cells sorted from blood, taken in a trial of the OX40 agonist ivuxolimab. The receptor source for this set is an adult with an advanced solid tumor such as melanoma, head and neck, liver or kidney cancer.

This clone was seen more than once but under ten times. This sequence joins TRBV4-2 and TRBJ2-2; 7 bases are shared with TRBD1. The CDR3 is 16 amino acids. The V and J ends lost 4 bases and 5 bases, in that order; junction bases with no gene match: 10. Germline CDR1 LGHNA, CDR2 YNFKEQ. The DNA for the CDR3 is TGTGCCAGCAGCCCCATCACAGGGGTGACGACCGGGGAGCTGTTTTTT. This gives the protein CASSPITGVTTGELFF.

The V call is TRBV11-2, the J call TRBJ2-1, with TRBD2 matching 8 bases. J gave up 6 bases and V 0 bases, and 10 bases lay outside the gene matches. CDR3 length: 17 amino acids. Germline V CDR1 and CDR2: SGHAT, FQNNGV. The CDR3: CASSLDLGTRDPNEQFF. The CDR3 DNA is TGTGCCAGCAGCTTAGATTTGGGGACTAGGGACCCCAATGAGCAGTTCTTC.

The CDR3 spells CASAAYGRDDTGELFF. The CDR3 nucleotides are TGTGCCAGCGCCGCTTACGGCAGGGATGATACCGGGGAGCTGTTTTTT. V usage is TRBV4-2 and J usage is TRBJ2-2; perhaps TRBD1 as D (5 bases). CDR3 length equals 16 residues. V was cut by 8 bases and J by 5 bases, with 21 bases left in between. Germline V lookup: CDR1 LGHNA, CDR2 YNFKEQ.

The chain joins TRBV5-6 to TRBJ1-2, with 8 nucleotides matching TRBD1. Germline values: CDR1 SGHDT, CDR2 YYEEEE. The V and J ends lost 3 bases and 0 bases, in that order; junction bases with no gene match: 16. The CDR3 extends over 19 amino acids. The CDR3 region has the DNA TGTGCCAGCAGCTCATACCCTGGGACAGGAGACCCAACTAACTATGGCTACACCTTC. Encoded protein: CASSSYPGTGDPTNYGYTF. The full variable domain, with the rest looked up from reference TRBV5-6 and TRBJ1-2, is DAGVTQSPTHLIKTRGQQVTLRCSPKSGHDTVSWYQQALGQGPQFIFQYYEEEERQRGNFPDRFSGHQFPNYSSELNVNALLLGDSALYLCASSSYPGTGDPTNYGYTFGSGTRLTVV.

Comment on this clone: The sample holds other DNA sequences that translate to the same CDR3. The chain recombines TRBV19 with TRBJ1-1; TRBD1 might be the D (5 bases). Germline V lookup: CDR1 LNHDA, CDR2 SQIVND (reference sequence). Between the trimmed V and J ends, which lost 3 bases and 3 bases, there was a span of 8 bases. This CDR3 contains 13 residues. The CDR3: CASSIQGDTEAFF. As DNA, the CDR3 is TGTGCCAGTAGTATTCAGGGAGACACTGAAGCTTTCTTT.

The chain uses TRBV29-1 and TRBJ2-1, with D uncertain. Looked up from germline, CDR1 is SQVTM and CDR2 is ANQGSEA. The CDR3 covers 11 residues. Between the trimmed V and J ends, which lost 4 bases and 4 bases, there was a span of 5 bases. CDR3 amino acids: CSVGRYNEQFF. In nucleotides, the CDR3 is TGCAGCGTTGGGCGTTACAATGAGCAGTTCTTC.

The V gene is TRBV4-1, the J gene TRBJ2-2; D gene ambiguous. V lost 0 bases to trimming and J lost 6 bases, with 11 bases between them. This CDR3 contains 15 residues. Germline V gene lookup returns CDR1 MGHRA and CDR2 YSYEKL. The CDR3 DNA reads as TGCGCCAGCAGCCAAGATAAGGTCGGCGCCGGGGAGCTGTTTTTT. Its translation: CASSQDKVGAGELFF.

V gene TRBV11-3 combines with J gene TRBJ2-7; D not resolved. The CDR3 runs to 13 residues. The germline V gene has CDR1 SGHNT and CDR2 YENEEA. Trimming removed 5 bases at V and 1 base at J, with 9 bases between. The CDR3 bases are TGTGCCAGCAGCCGACCCGGATCCTACGAGCAGTACTTC. This codes for CASSRPGSYEQYF.